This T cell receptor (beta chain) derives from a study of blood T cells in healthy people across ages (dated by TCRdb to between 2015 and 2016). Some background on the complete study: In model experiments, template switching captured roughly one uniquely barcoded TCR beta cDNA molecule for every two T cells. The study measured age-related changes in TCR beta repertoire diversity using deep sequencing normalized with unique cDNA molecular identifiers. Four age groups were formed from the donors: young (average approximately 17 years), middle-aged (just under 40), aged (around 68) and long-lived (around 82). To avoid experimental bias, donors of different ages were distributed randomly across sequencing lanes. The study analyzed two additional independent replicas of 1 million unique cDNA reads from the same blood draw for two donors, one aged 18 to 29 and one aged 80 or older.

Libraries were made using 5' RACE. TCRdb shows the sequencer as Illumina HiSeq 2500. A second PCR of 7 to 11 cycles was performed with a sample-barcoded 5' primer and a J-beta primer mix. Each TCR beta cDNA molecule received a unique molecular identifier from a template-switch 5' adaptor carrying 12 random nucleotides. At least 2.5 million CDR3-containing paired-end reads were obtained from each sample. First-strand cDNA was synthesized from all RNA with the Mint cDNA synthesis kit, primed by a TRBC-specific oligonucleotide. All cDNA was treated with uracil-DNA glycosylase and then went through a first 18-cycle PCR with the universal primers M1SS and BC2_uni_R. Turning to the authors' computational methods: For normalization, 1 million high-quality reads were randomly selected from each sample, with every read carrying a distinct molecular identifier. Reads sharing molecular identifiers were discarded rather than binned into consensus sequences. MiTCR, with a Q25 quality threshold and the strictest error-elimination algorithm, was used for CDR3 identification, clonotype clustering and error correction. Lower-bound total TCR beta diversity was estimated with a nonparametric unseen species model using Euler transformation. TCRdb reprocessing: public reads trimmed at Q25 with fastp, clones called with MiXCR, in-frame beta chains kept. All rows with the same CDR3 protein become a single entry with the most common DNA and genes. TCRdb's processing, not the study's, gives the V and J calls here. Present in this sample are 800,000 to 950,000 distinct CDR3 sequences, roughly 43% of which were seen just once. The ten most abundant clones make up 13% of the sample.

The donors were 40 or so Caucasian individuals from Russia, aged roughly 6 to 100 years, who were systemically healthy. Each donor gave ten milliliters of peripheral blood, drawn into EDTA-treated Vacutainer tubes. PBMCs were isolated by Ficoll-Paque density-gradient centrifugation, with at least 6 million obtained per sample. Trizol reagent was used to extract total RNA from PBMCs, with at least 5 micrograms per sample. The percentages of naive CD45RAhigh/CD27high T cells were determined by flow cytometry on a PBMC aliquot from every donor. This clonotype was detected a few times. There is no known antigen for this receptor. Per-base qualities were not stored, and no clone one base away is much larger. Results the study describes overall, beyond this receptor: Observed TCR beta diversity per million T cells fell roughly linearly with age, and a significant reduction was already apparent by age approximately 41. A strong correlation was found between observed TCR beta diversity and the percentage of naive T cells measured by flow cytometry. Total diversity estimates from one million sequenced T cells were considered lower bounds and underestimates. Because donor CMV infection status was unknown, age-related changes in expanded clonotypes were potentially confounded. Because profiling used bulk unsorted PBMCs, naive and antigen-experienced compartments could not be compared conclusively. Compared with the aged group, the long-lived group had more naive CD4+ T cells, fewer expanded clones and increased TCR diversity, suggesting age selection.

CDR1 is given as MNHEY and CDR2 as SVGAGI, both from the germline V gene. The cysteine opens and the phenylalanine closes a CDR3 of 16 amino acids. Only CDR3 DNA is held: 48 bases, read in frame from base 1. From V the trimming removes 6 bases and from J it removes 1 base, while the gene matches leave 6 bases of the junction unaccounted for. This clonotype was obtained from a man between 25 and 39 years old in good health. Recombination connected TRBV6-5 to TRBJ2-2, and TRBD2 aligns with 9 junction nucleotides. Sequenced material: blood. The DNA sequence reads TGTGCCAGCAGGCGGGGACTAGCCTTGAACACCGGGGAGCTGTTTTTT. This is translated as CASRRGLALNTGELFF.